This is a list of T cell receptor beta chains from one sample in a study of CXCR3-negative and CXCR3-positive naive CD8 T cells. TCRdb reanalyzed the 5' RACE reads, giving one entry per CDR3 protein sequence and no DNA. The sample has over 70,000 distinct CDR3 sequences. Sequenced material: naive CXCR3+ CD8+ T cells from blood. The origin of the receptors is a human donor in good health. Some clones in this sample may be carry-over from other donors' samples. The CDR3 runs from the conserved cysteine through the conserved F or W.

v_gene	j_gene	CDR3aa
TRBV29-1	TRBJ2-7	CSVGGYSGEQYF
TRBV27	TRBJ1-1	CASSFGGGMNTEAFF
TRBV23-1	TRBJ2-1	CASPGGSLYNEQFF
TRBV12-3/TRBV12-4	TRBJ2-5	CASMDGQETQYF
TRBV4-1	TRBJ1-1	CASSQDSQGNGYTEAFF
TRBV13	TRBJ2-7	CASNERSQGGTKGQYEQYF
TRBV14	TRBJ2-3	CASSQFTGDTQYF
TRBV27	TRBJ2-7	CASSLIGRGSYEQYF
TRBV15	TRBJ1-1	CATSRDLGNTEAFF
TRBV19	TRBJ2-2	CASSHDRGHGGELFF
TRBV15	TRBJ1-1	CATSRDPGGDTEAFF
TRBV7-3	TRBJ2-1	CASSRTGNDNEQFF
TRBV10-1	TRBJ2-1	CASSESGGLAGGPRRSYNEQFF
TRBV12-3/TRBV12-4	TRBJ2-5	CASSFFEGETQYF
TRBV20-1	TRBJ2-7	CSARETPGERQSYEQYF
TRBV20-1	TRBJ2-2	CSARDFERAGELFF